This TCR beta chain was sequenced in a study of T cell responses to AZD1222 COVID-19 vaccine. A note on this clone: The antigen remains unidentified.

The CDR3 covers 15 residues. The germline V and J ends were trimmed by 4 bases and 7 bases, with 17 bases remaining between them. CDR1 and CDR2 from the germline V gene are SEHNR and FQNEAQ (reference sequence). Method: immunoSEQ multiplex PCR; TCRdb's copy keeps in-frame clones and lacks some. The table records about 94,000 clones, roughly 90% of them present only once. Study outcomes and limitations: At baseline, seropositivity was found in only a handful of AZD1222 recipients.

The source of this sequence is an adult who received the AZD1222 COVID-19 vaccine. The material was peripheral blood, obtained 28 days after the second AZD1222 dose. This rearrangement joins TRBV7-9 to TRBJ1-5, with D perhaps matching TRBD1 (6 bases). In DNA, the CDR3 is TGTGCCAGCAGCTCCCCGGGGGCGAGAGGGCAGCCCCAGCATTTT. It specifies CASSSPGARGQPQHF.